A selection of T cell receptor beta chains follows, all from one sample in a study of Ad26.COV2.S vaccination and SARS-CoV-2 variants. Produced via immunoSEQ multiplex PCR; TCRdb's table is partial and in-frame only. The sample lists some 320,000 clones; roughly 84% were seen once. Material: peripheral blood, obtained in a trial of Ad26.COV2.S vaccine versus placebo. The receptor set was obtained from a person between 18 and 59 years old who received the Ad26.COV2.S COVID-19 vaccine or a placebo. The CDR3 runs from the conserved cysteine through the conserved F or W. The D gene is left open where the match is weak. Expanded clones get a size class; other rows say once, few or many, or leave the size out.

clone size	D gene	V gene	CDR3 length	J gene	CDR3 DNA	CDR3 protein
.	.	TRBV5-1	18	TRBJ1-6	TGCGCCAGCAGCTGGAGGACGCAGGGAGAGGACTATAATTCACCCCTCCACTTT	CASSWRTQGEDYNSPLHF
.	.	TRBV3-1/TRBV3-2	16	TRBJ2-1	TGTGCCAGCAGCCAAAGTCAACGAGGCTTTATGGATGAGCAGTTCTTC	CASSQSQRGFMDEQFF
.	.	TRBV14	14	TRBJ1-2	TGTGCCAGCAGCCAAGAGTCCCTGACGGGTGGCTACACCTTC	CASSQESLTGGYTF
.	.	TRBV5-1	14	TRBJ1-1	TGCGCCAGCAGCTTGGTAGCAGGGAACACTGAAGCTTTCTTT	CASSLVAGNTEAFF
.	.	TRBV19	19	TRBJ2-3	TGTGCCAGTAGTATAGATTCTAGTCTTTCGCAGGGAAGCACAGATACGCAGTATTTT	CASSIDSSLSQGSTDTQYF
.	.	TRBV5-5	18	TRBJ1-6	TGTGCCAGCAGCGTAGTCAATTTGGGATTCACCTATAATTCACCCCTCCACTTT	CASSVVNLGFTYNSPLHF
.	TRBD1	TRBV10-2	17	TRBJ1-1	TGCGCCAGCAGTGAGAGAGGGACAGGGGCGCCGAGCACTGAAGCTTTCTTT	CASSERGTGAPSTEAFF
.	TRBD1	TRBV4-3	14	TRBJ1-1	TGCGCCAGCAGTCATAGGACAGGGGACACTGAAGCTTTCTTT	CASSHRTGDTEAFF
.	.	TRBV6-5	14	TRBJ1-2	TGTGCCAGCAGTTACAAGGGGGTAAACTATGGCTACACCTTC	CASSYKGVNYGYTF
.	.	TRBV27	16	TRBJ1-2	TGTGCCAGCAGTTTATCCCCCTTAACAGGGAACTATGGCTACACCTTC	CASSLSPLTGNYGYTF
.	TRBD1	TRBV5-4	15	TRBJ1-2	TGTGCCAGCAGCGGGACAGGGTCTCGAAACTATGGCTACACCTTC	CASSGTGSRNYGYTF
once	.	TRBV19	14	TRBJ1-3	TGTGCCAGTACCGTAGACAGGACAAGAAACACCATATATTTT	CASTVDRTRNTIYF
.	TRBD1	TRBV7-2	15	TRBJ1-1	TGTGCCAGCAGCTTATCCAGGGGGCCGAACACTGAAGCTTTCTTT	CASSLSRGPNTEAFF
.	.	TRBV18	14	TRBJ1-4	TGTGCCAGCTCACCACCTGGACGAAATGAAAAACTGTTTTTT	CASSPPGRNEKLFF
.	.	TRBV18	14	TRBJ2-7	TGTGCCAGCTCACCGGGGCAGGGATCCTACGAGCAGTACTTC	CASSPGQGSYEQYF
.	TRBD1	TRBV3-1/TRBV3-2	14	TRBJ2-1	TGTGCCAGCAGCCAAAGAGGGGGCAGCGGTGAGCAGTTCTTC	CASSQRGGSGEQFF
.	.	TRBV7-9	14	TRBJ1-6	TGTGCCAGCAGCTTAGTGGGGTTGAATTCACCCCTCCACTTT	CASSLVGLNSPLHF
once	.	TRBV7-9	15	TRBJ1-3	TGTGCCAGCAGGTACCCCGGGCAGATCGGAAACACCATATATTTT	CASRYPGQIGNTIYF
.	TRBD1	TRBV24-1	15	TRBJ2-7	TGTGCCACCAGACTCCCCCGGGACAGGGAATCCGAGCAGTACTTC	CATRLPRDRESEQYF
.	.	TRBV2	12	TRBJ1-3	TGTGCCAGCAGTGTCCTCCGAAACACCATATATTTT	CASSVLRNTIYF
.	.	TRBV6-6	15	TRBJ1-6	TGTGCCAGCAGTTACCTTGGTCCCGGGTCTTCACCCCTCCACTTT	CASSYLGPGSSPLHF
.	.	TRBV19	15	TRBJ1-2	TGTGCCAGTAGTAACGCGGCCGCATCTTTCTATGGCTACACCTTC	CASSNAAASFYGYTF